The sequence of this TCR beta chain was determined in a study of blood T cell repertoires in COVID-19. Looking at the study overall: The cDNA or gDNA used as material had been derived from T cells, B-cell-depleted T cells, or PBMCs.

This CDR3 is built from 15 residues. Trimming took 8 bases from V and 1 from J, leaving 18 bases between them. The germline V gene encodes CDR1 MDHEN and CDR2 SYDVKM. Data came from immunoSEQ multiplex PCR; TCRdb stores just in-frame clones and leaves some out. The sample yields a few hundred thousand clones, around 87% seen once. The sequenced sample was peripheral blood. The J gene is TRBJ2-7, the V gene TRBV28, with D maybe TRBD2 (5 bases). This sequence was found in a human donor in a cohort sampled during active COVID-19. The CDR3 coding sequence is TGTGCCAGCCTAGCTTATACCGGGGTTTCCTACGAGCAGTACTTC. This sequence encodes CASLAYTGVSYEQYF.